In its sample, the clone carrying this TCR beta chain was seen many times. The data are from a study of Graves' ophthalmopathy and Graves' hyperthyroidism. The CDR3 runs 14 residues. V lost 9 bases and J lost 6; bases outside the gene matches: 10. Germline V gene lookup returns CDR1 MNHNS and CDR2 SASEGT. Researchers took RNA transcripts and amplified TCR beta CDR3 regions from them. Following a first-round RT-PCR that used HTBI primers, a second-round multiplex PCR was carried out. TCRdb recomputed calls from the multiplex PCR reads with MiXCR, one row per CDR3 protein. The table shows about 550,000 distinct CDR3 sequences, with 35% to 40% occurring only once.

Material: peripheral blood or thyroid tissue (not recorded which). The sequence was collected from an adult man with Graves' hyperthyroidism. This chain uses TRBV6-1 with TRBJ1-5; 8 bases fit TRBD1. CDR3 loop: CASQGLTGAQPQHF. The CDR3 region has the DNA TGTGCCAGTCAAGGGCTGACAGGGGCTCAGCCCCAGCATTTT.